These 28 T cell receptor beta chains were sequenced from one sample in a study of glioma-infiltrating T cells. Amplification of TCR alpha and beta CDR3 regions from RNA used iRepertoire nested multiplex PCR. TCRdb used MiXCR to reprocess the multiplex PCR reads, holding one entry per CDR3 protein. The sample lists approximately 110,000 distinct CDR3 sequences; approximately 25% were seen once. Sequences were obtained from glioma tissue, nonneoplastic brain tissue, or PBMCs (not recorded which). The receptors originated from a human donor with low-grade glioma or glioblastoma, undergoing nonglioma brain surgery, or in good health (not recorded which).

The rearrangement joins TRBV12-3 or TRBV12-4 to TRBJ2-7; 9 nucleotides line up with TRBD1. The length of the CDR3 is 14 residues. The V segment lost 6 bases and the J segment 5 bases; nucleotides outside the gene matches: 8. CDR3 loop: CASRGGDRVHEQYF. The DNA for the CDR3 is TGTGCCAGCAGGGGGGGGGACAGGGTACACGAGCAGTACTTC.

The chain carries TRBV3-1 and TRBJ1-1; D gene unclear. V lost 6 bases, J lost 7 bases, and 15 bases lay in between. CDR1 is LGHDT and CDR2 is YNNKEL in the germline V gene (reference sequence). There are 13 residues in the CDR3. The CDR3 nucleotides are TGTGCCAGCAGACTAGAGGGCACGGTTGAAGCTTTCTTT. The encoded protein is CASRLEGTVEAFF.

Concerning this clonotype: This may stem from a read error, because a much larger clone lies one nucleotide away. The rearrangement joins TRBV4-1 to TRBJ2-3; D is unresolved. The germline V and J ends were trimmed by 1 base and 3 bases, with 8 bases remaining between them. In germline, CDR1 is MGHRA, CDR2 YSYEKL. CDR3 length: 14 residues. The CDR3 nucleotides read TGCGCCAGCAGCCAAGTACTGGGAACAGATACGCAGTATTTT. Protein sequence: CASSQVLGTDTQYF.

On this clonotype itself: Since the CDR3 does not end with the conserved phenylalanine or tryptophan, this likely comes from a read error. The chain joins TRBV6-5 to TRBJ2-5, with D possibly matching TRBD2 (5 bases). Trimming removed 5 bases at V and 2 bases at J, with 9 bases between. This CDR3 spans 13 amino acids. The V gene's germline CDR1 is MNHEY and CDR2 SVGAGI. CDR3 bases: TGTGCCAGCAGTCCGGAGGAACAAGAGACCCAGTACTTA. It translates to CASSPEEQETQYL.

This clonotype has a count of ten or more. The CDR3 here is CASSSNRDGSNQPQHF. The CDR3, as DNA: TGTGCCAGCAGCTCAAACAGGGATGGAAGCAATCAGCCCCAGCATTTT. The gene calls are TRBV7-9 and TRBJ1-5; a possible D gene is TRBD1 (6 bases). Trimming cost V 4 bases and J 1 base, with 14 bases left between them. CDR3 size: 16 residues. Per the germline V gene, CDR1 is SEHNR and CDR2 is FQNEAQ (reference sequence).

The V and J genes are TRBV2 and TRBJ2-6; a weak D match, TRBD1 (6 bases). This CDR3 contains 13 residues. CDR1 is SNHLY, CDR2 FYNNEI, per germline. V shed 8 bases and J shed 4 bases, with 9 bases lying between them. In DNA, the CDR3 is TGTGCCAGCGACAGGAGAGGGGCCAACGTCCTGACTTTC. Its translation: CASDRRGANVLTF.

This clonotype was seen repeatedly, ten times or more. This rearrangement joins TRBV7-9 to TRBJ2-5; perhaps TRBD2 as D (6 bases). The CDR3 has 15 amino acids. Per germline, CDR1 SEHNR and CDR2 FQNEAQ (reference sequence). Trimming took off 2 bases at V and 4 bases at J, with 14 bases between the two ends. The CDR3 reads CASSLIKSEGETQYF. CDR3 nucleotide sequence: TGTGCCAGCAGCTTAATCAAATCGGAGGGAGAGACCCAGTACTTC.

This clonotype showed up many times. The chain carries TRBV7-2 and TRBJ1-6; TRBD1 agrees at 7 bases. The CDR3 covers 17 residues. CDR1 is SGHTA and CDR2 is FQGNSA in the germline V gene. Trimming cost V 5 bases and J 4 bases; bases outside gene matches: 11. Written as DNA, the CDR3 is TGTGCCAGCAGCCTGGAAGCCGGGACAGCTTATAATTCACCCCTCCACTTT. It specifies CASSLEAGTAYNSPLHF.

This clonotype was observed a single time. The CDR3 ends on some other residue instead of the conserved phenylalanine or tryptophan, so this is likely a read error. This chain joins TRBV6-9 and TRBJ2-5, with 8 nucleotides matching TRBD2. There are 17 residues in the CDR3. Per germline, CDR1 MNHGY and CDR2 SVAAGI. The CDR3 here is CAGSYLGVAGSQETQYL. The CDR3 nucleotides read TGTGCCGGCAGTTACCTTGGAGTAGCGGGATCCCAAGAGACCCAGTACCTC.

To note about this clonotype: This may come from a read error, since a much larger clone is one base off. V and J are TRBV12-3 or TRBV12-4 and TRBJ2-1; TRBD1 is a possible D gene (5 bases). The CDR3 totals 12 residues. In DNA form, the CDR3 reads TGTGCCAGCAGTACAGGCCGGAATGAGCAGCTCTTC. Protein: CASSTGRNEQLF.

The gene calls are TRBV11-3 and TRBJ2-1; 14 bases are a match to TRBD2. The germline V gene has CDR1 SGHNT and CDR2 YENEEA. The CDR3 is 19 amino acids. V dropped 1 base and J dropped 2; count of bases not matched to a gene: 7. As DNA, the CDR3 is TGTGCCAGCAGCTTAGGGGGGACTAGCGGGAGAGGGGCCTACAATGAGCAGTTCTTC. As protein: CASSLGGTSGRGAYNEQFF.

To note about this clonotype: This may come from a read error, since a much larger clone is one base off. The chain joins TRBV7-2 to TRBJ2-1; no clear D. CDR1 SGHTA and CDR2 FQGNSA come from the germline V gene. This CDR3 has 13 residues. V dropped 1 base and J dropped 5 bases, with 6 bases sitting between them. The CDR3 spells CASSLGVHNEQFF. For the CDR3, the DNA is TGTGCCAGCAGCTTAGGTGTACACAATGAGCAGTTCTTC. Full variable domain (rest looked up from reference TRBV7-2 and TRBJ2-1): GAGVSQSPSNKVTEKGKDVELRCDPISGHTALYWYRQSLGQGLEFLIYFQGNSAPDKSGLPSDRFSAERTGGSVSTLTIQRTQQEDSAVYLCASSLGVHNEQFFGPGTRLTVL.

The J gene is TRBJ2-5, the V gene TRBV20-1; 11 bases map to TRBD2. J was trimmed by 9 bases and V by 2 bases; bases with no gene match: 8. In germline, CDR1 is DFQATT, CDR2 SNEGSKA (reference sequence). This CDR3 region has 14 residues. The CDR3 DNA follows: TGCAGTGCTAGACCTAGCGGGAGGATGCAGGCCCAGTACTTC. Its protein product is CSARPSGRMQAQYF.

The table lists this clonotype with many counts. The chain recombines TRBV25-1 with TRBJ2-5, with D possibly being TRBD1 (6 bases). Trimming removed 3 bases from V and 6 bases from J, with 14 bases in between. The CDR3 has 14 amino acids. Germline CDR1 MGHDK, CDR2 SYGVNS. The CDR3 sequence: CASSDPDSRKTQYF. Here the CDR3 DNA reads TGTGCCAGCAGTGACCCGGACAGCAGGAAGACCCAGTACTTC.

The chain couples TRBV3-1 to TRBJ2-7, with 13 bases fitting TRBD2. The CDR3 has 15 amino acids. The V segment lost 2 bases and the J segment 4 bases; nucleotides outside the gene matches: 2. Per germline, CDR1 LGHDT and CDR2 YNNKEL (reference sequence). The CDR3 DNA reads as TGTGCCAGCAGCCAATCACTAGCGGGAGGGTACGAGCAGTACTTC. It encodes CASSQSLAGGYEQYF.

This clonotype was counted ten times or more. The genes are TRBV19 and TRBJ2-7; a weak D match, TRBD2 (6 bases). From germline, CDR1 is LNHDA and CDR2 SQIVND (reference sequence). The V end lost 1 base, the J end lost 7 bases, and 11 bases lay between the germline ends. The length of the CDR3 is 13 residues. Here the CDR3 reads CASSIGSGSEQYF. CDR3 nucleotides: TGTGCCAGTAGTATAGGTTCCGGGAGTGAGCAGTACTTC.

The chain links TRBV27 to TRBJ2-7; possibly TRBD1 or TRBD2 for D (5 bases each). CDR3 length: 17 residues. The germline CDR1 and CDR2 sequences are MNHEY and SMNVEV (reference sequence). The germline V and J ends were trimmed by 0 bases and 4 bases, with 19 bases remaining between them. CDR3 amino acids: CASSLSSSGLGEYEQYF. The CDR3 DNA is TGTGCCAGCAGTTTATCGAGTAGTGGCCTAGGGGAGTACGAGCAGTACTTC.

Many counts were recorded for this clonotype. J is TRBJ1-1 and V is TRBV5-8; TRBD1 matches 7 bases. The CDR3 consists of 14 residues. V dropped 1 base and J dropped 10; count of bases not matched to a gene: 10. CDR1 and CDR2 (germline): SGHTS, YDEGEE. In nucleotides, the CDR3 is TGTGCCAGCAGCTTGAAGGGGGCTGATGGTCGAGCTTTCTTT. Its translation: CASSLKGADGRAFF.

This clonotype has a count of ten or more. The chain joins TRBV25-1 to TRBJ2-7, with D perhaps matching TRBD1 (5 bases). V gave up 1 base and J gave up 7 bases, with 11 bases separating them. In germline, CDR1 is MGHDK, CDR2 SYGVNS. This CDR3 spans 13 amino acids. In DNA, the CDR3 is TGTGCCAGCAGTGAATGGGGCAAACGGGAGCAGTACTTC. It encodes CASSEWGKREQYF.

The chain carries TRBV14 and TRBJ2-1, with 10 positions matching TRBD2. Per the germline V gene, CDR1 is SGHDN and CDR2 is FVKESK. V was pared by 4 bases and J by 7 bases, with 16 bases of the junction left unmatched. The CDR3 consists of 18 residues. CDR3 DNA: TGTGCCAGCAGCCCACAGAGCCTCCTAGCGGGAGCGCCGAATGAGCAGTTCTTC. Translating it yields CASSPQSLLAGAPNEQFF.

This clonotype was recorded at least ten times. The chain combines TRBV19 with TRBJ2-3; D unclear. V lost 3 bases and J lost 6, with 13 bases in between. The CDR3 runs to 14 residues. CDR1 and CDR2 (germline): LNHDA, SQIVND (reference sequence). CDR3 region: CASSMGEARDTQYF. Written as DNA, the CDR3 is TGTGCCAGTAGTATGGGTGAGGCAAGGGATACGCAGTATTTT.

Concerning this clonotype: A much larger clone lies a single base off, so this may be a read error. The rearrangement uses TRBV12-3 or TRBV12-4 and TRBJ2-1; 8 positions agree with TRBD2. CDR3 size: 15 residues. The CDR3 spells CASSPFSGTQNEQLF. The DNA for the CDR3 is TGTGCCAGCAGTCCCTTTAGCGGGACACAAAATGAGCAGCTCTTC.

The chain has TRBV18 and TRBJ2-1; D uncertain. Germline V gives CDR1 KGHSH, CDR2 LQKENI. The CDR3 consists of 9 residues. With 7 bases removed from V and 5 bases from J, the gap between germline ends came to 0 bases. CDR3 nucleotide sequence: TGTGCCAGCTACAATGAGCAGTTCTTC. Encoded protein: CASYNEQFF.

This clonotype has a count of ten or more. This chain links TRBV4-1 with TRBJ2-7; D may be TRBD2 (6 bases). The V gene's germline CDR1 is MGHRA and CDR2 YSYEKL. V shed 2 bases and J shed 0 bases, with 14 bases lying between them. The CDR3 consists of 16 residues. In DNA form, the CDR3 reads TGCGCCAGCAGCCAACCCGGGGGTCCGCGCTCCTACGAGCAGTACTTC. The encoded protein is CASSQPGGPRSYEQYF.

Points on this clonotype: This may stem from a read error, because a much larger clone lies one nucleotide away. The chain joins TRBV7-3 to TRBJ2-1; possible D gene TRBD2, 6 bases. CDR1 is SGHTA, CDR2 FQGTGA, per germline. CDR3 length equals 15 residues. The CDR3 region is CASSLSGVSYNEQSF. CDR3 nucleotides: TGTGCCAGCAGCTTAAGCGGGGTCTCCTACAATGAGCAGTCCTTC.

Points on this clonotype: Given a much more abundant clone one base away, this may be a read error. The gene calls are TRBV6-4 and TRBJ1-2, with D uncertain. The CDR3 length is 11 residues. Germline CDR1 and CDR2: MRHNA and SNTAGT. The CDR3 here is CAGSDGYGYTF. For the CDR3, the DNA is TGTGCCGGCAGTGATGGCTATGGCTACACCTTC.

Ten or more counts support this clonotype. The CDR3 DNA sequence: TGTGCCAGCAGCAAGAAAGGACTAGCGGGAGACGAGCAGTACTTC. The encoded protein is CASSKKGLAGDEQYF. J is TRBJ2-7 and V is TRBV6-1; the match to TRBD2 covers 13 bases. This CDR3 region has 15 residues. The trim removed 6 bases at V and 5 bases at J, leaving 7 bases unmatched. From germline, CDR1 is MNHNS and CDR2 SASEGT.

This clonotype was picked up many times. The CDR3 loop reads CSASGGWGSTRTTDTQYF. In DNA, the CDR3 is TGCAGTGCTAGTGGGGGGTGGGGTAGCACCCGGACCACAGATACGCAGTATTTT. The chain has TRBV20-1 and TRBJ2-3, with a tentative D call TRBD2 (6 bases). The CDR3 extends over 18 amino acids. Per the germline V gene, CDR1 is DFQATT and CDR2 is SNEGSKA (reference sequence). The germline V and J ends were trimmed by 3 bases and 2 bases, with 24 bases remaining between them.